The next 9 T cell receptor beta chains were all read from a single sample in a study of blood T cells in healthy people across ages. With a J-beta primer mix and a sample-barcoded 5' primer, a second PCR ran roughly 6 to 11 cycles. TCRdb processed the 5' RACE reads anew with MiXCR; each CDR3 protein has one entry. The table lists hundreds of thousands of distinct CDR3 sequences, under 30% of them singletons. The specimen was blood. These receptors all stem from a woman over 75 in good health.

J is TRBJ2-3 and V is TRBV27; no clear D. CDR3 length equals 13 residues. The ends were cut back, 5 bases at V and 3 bases at J, with 9 bases in the middle. Germline V gene data show CDR1 as MNHEY and CDR2 as SMNVEV (reference sequence). The CDR3 bases are TGTGCCAGCAGTGCCCCCGGGACAGATACGCAGTATTTT. Translated, it gives CASSAPGTDTQYF.

This clonotype occurred many times. The gene calls are TRBV13 and TRBJ1-6, with 9 nucleotides matching TRBD1. J gave up 10 bases and V 6 bases, and 10 bases lay outside the gene matches. In germline, CDR1 is PRHDT, CDR2 FYEKMQ (reference sequence). CDR3 length equals 15 residues. CDR3 residues: CASRLQGADRSPLHF. The CDR3 bases are TGTGCCAGCAGACTACAGGGGGCAGATAGGTCACCCCTCCACTTT.

The CDR3 nucleotides are TGTGCCAGCAGCTTGGCCGTGGGGTTACTTAAGGGTGGCTACACCTTC. Protein: CASSLAVGLLKGGYTF. This chain uses TRBV5-5 with TRBJ1-2; D remains unclear. Germline CDR1 SGHKS, CDR2 YYEKEE (reference sequence). The CDR3 is 16 residues long. Trimming left V 0 bases short and J 7 bases short, with 19 bases between. Looking up the rest from reference TRBV5-5 and TRBJ1-2 gives the full variable domain: DAGVTQSPTHLIKTRGQQVTLRCSPISGHKSVSWYQQVLGQGPQFIFQYYEKEERGRGNFPDRFSARQFPNYSSELNVNALLLGDSALYLCASSLAVGLLKGGYTFGSGTRLTVV.

The rearrangement uses TRBV3-1 and TRBJ1-4; 9 positions match TRBD1. This CDR3 contains 22 residues. Germline loops: CDR1 LGHDT, CDR2 YNNKEL (reference sequence). After removal of 0 bases from V and 8 bases from J, the junction contained 25 bases not matched to a gene. Here the CDR3 DNA reads TGTGCCAGCAGCCAAGAACCTCCTTCGCCGGGACAGGGAATTAAAGGGGAGGAAAAACTGTTTTTT. Translated, it gives CASSQEPPSPGQGIKGEEKLFF.

This clonotype was seen many times. The V gene is TRBV28, the J gene TRBJ1-6; 8 bases are shared with TRBD1. J gave up 6 bases and V 6 bases, and 16 bases lay outside the gene matches. There are 18 residues in the CDR3. Germline CDR1 is MDHEN and CDR2 is SYDVKM. The CDR3 protein is CASSPMNVRGLSNSPLHF. The CDR3 coding sequence is TGTGCCAGCAGCCCGATGAATGTCAGGGGGCTTAGTAATTCACCCCTCCACTTT.

This clonotype was counted only a few times. The gene calls are TRBV3-1 and TRBJ1-1; D call uncertain. This CDR3 comprises 13 residues. Germline-derived CDR1 and CDR2 are LGHDT and YNNKEL (reference sequence). The V end lost 0 bases, the J end lost 10 bases, and 12 bases lay between the germline ends. CDR3 loop: CASSQDRPGLAFF. The CDR3, as DNA: TGTGCCAGCAGCCAAGATAGGCCGGGGTTAGCTTTCTTT.

This clonotype was detected ten times or more. The chain uses TRBV7-8 and TRBJ2-1; perhaps TRBD1 as D (5 bases). Germline lookup yields CDR1 SGHVS and CDR2 FQNEAQ. V lost 7 bases, J lost 1 base, and 14 bases lay in between. The CDR3 runs to 15 residues. For the CDR3, the DNA is TGTGCCAGCAACCCCCAGGGATGGTCCTACAATGAGCAGTTCTTC. Amino acids: CASNPQGWSYNEQFF.

CDR3 loop: CSTRGELEAFF. The CDR3 DNA sequence: TGCAGTACCCGGGGTGAGCTTGAAGCTTTCTTT. This rearrangement joins TRBV20-1 to TRBJ1-1; D ambiguous. The germline gives CDR1 DFQATT, CDR2 SNEGSKA (reference sequence). Trimming took 8 bases from V and 7 from J, leaving 14 bases between them. The CDR3 runs to 11 residues.

V and J are TRBV20-1 and TRBJ2-1, with D tentatively TRBD2 (6 bases). The V and J ends lost 6 bases and 9 bases respectively, with 24 bases between them. This CDR3 is built from 15 residues. Germline V lookup: CDR1 DFQATT, CDR2 SNEGSKA (reference sequence). CDR3 DNA sequence: TGCAGTGCCCCGAGAGGAGCGGGCTCGGCGGGTGAGCAGTTCTTC. Translating gives CSAPRGAGSAGEQFF.